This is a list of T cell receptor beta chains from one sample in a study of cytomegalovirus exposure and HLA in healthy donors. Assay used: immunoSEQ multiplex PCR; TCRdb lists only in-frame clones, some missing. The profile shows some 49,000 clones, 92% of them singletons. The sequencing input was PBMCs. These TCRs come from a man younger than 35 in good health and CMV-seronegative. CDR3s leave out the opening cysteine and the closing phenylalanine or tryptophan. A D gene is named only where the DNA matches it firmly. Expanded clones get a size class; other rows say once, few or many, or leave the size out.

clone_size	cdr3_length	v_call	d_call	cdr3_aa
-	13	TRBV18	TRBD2	ASSPTSGGAYEQY
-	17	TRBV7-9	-	ASSPPGRGALRTQETQY
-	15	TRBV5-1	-	ASSLAFSRVERDTQY
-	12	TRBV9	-	ASSVGASNNEQF
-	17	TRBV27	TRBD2	ASSYNGLAGAWGTDTQY
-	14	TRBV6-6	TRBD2	ASRARGGILKETQY
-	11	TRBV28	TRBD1	ASSSQGGNEQF
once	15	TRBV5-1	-	ASSLDPQHAVYNEQF
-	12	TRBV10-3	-	AISESTGSNEQF
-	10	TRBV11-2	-	ASSLVGGEQY
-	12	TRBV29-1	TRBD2	SVQIGRELNEQF
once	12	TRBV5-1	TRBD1	ASSLWDRGSEQY
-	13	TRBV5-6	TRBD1	ASSFWTGNEYEQY
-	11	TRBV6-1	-	ASRRQGIFGYT
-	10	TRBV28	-	ASSSFITEAF
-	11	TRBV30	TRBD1	AWVRQGAYGYT
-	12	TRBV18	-	ASSPTGNDQPQH
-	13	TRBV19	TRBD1	ASSSRQGSSYEQY